The sequence of this T cell receptor (beta chain) was determined in a study of blood T cell repertoires in COVID-19. Overall study context: Acute-phase and convalescent COVID-19 samples originated in the United States, Italy and Spain. PBMCs, B-cell-depleted T cells, or T cells provided the cDNA or gDNA that made up the material.

Authors' analysis steps: Amplification of reference gene primers was used by the study to estimate nucleated cell counts. TCRdb's copy holds only in-frame clones and misses some; the assay was immunoSEQ multiplex PCR. D and trimming were read from the DNA, whereas the V and J calls and clone size are those reported in that table. The sample gives tens of thousands of clones, about 80% of which show up once; around 24% is in the top ten. The sequence was collected from a human donor with acute or convalescent COVID-19. The donor label of this sample is uncertain. The sample was peripheral blood.

In DNA form, the CDR3 reads TGTGCCAGCAGTTACGTAGAAGCTTTCTTT. It encodes CASSYVEAFF. The chain couples TRBV6-6 to TRBJ1-1; D unclear. CDR1 and CDR2 from the germline V gene are MNHNY and SVGAGI (reference sequence). CDR3 size: 10 residues. Trimming took off 2 bases at V and 8 bases at J, with 3 bases between the two ends.